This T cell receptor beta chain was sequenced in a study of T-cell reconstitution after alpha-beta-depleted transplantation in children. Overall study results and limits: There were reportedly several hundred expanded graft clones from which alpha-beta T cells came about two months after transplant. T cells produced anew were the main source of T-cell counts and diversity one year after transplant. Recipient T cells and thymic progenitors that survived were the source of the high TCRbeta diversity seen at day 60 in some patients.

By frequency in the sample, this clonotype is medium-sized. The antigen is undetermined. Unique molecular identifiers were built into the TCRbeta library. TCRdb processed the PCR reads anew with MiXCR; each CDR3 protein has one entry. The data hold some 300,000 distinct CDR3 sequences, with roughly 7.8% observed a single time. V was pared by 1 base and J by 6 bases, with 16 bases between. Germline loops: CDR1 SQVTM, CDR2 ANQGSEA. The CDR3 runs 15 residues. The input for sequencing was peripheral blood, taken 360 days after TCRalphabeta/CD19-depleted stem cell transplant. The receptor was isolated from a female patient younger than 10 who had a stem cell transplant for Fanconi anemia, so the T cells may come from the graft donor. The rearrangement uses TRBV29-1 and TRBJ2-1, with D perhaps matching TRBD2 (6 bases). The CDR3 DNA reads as TGCAGCGTTGAAGCCATGGAGACTAGTAGCAATGAGCAGTTCTTC. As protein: CSVEAMETSSNEQFF.